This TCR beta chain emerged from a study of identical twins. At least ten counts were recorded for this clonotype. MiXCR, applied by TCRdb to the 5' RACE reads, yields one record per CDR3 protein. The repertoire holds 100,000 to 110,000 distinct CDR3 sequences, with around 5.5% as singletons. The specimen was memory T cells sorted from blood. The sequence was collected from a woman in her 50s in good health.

CDR3 coding DNA: TGTGCCAGCGGAAAACTAGCGGGAGTGGGGAATGAGCAGTTCTTC. Translated, it gives CASGKLAGVGNEQFF. The chain has TRBV4-2 and TRBJ2-1, with 11 bases that match TRBD2. The CDR3 is 15 residues long. With V trimmed by 8 bases and J by 7 bases, 10 bases remained unmatched. Germline loops: CDR1 LGHNA, CDR2 YNFKEQ.